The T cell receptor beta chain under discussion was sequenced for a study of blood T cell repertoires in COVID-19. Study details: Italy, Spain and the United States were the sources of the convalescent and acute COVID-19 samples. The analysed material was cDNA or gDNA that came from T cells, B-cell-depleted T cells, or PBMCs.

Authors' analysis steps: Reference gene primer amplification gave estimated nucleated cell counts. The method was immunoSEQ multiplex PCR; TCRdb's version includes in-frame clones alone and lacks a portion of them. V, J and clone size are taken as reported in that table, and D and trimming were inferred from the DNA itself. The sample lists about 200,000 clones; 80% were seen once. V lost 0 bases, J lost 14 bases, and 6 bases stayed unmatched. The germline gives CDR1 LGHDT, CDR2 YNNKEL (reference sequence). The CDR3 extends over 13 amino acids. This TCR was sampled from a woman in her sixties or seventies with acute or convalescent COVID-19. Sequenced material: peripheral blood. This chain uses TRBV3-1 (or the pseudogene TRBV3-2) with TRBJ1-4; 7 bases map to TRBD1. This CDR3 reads CASSQEVQGSLFF. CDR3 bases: TGTGCCAGCAGCCAAGAAGTACAGGGGAGTCTGTTTTTT.